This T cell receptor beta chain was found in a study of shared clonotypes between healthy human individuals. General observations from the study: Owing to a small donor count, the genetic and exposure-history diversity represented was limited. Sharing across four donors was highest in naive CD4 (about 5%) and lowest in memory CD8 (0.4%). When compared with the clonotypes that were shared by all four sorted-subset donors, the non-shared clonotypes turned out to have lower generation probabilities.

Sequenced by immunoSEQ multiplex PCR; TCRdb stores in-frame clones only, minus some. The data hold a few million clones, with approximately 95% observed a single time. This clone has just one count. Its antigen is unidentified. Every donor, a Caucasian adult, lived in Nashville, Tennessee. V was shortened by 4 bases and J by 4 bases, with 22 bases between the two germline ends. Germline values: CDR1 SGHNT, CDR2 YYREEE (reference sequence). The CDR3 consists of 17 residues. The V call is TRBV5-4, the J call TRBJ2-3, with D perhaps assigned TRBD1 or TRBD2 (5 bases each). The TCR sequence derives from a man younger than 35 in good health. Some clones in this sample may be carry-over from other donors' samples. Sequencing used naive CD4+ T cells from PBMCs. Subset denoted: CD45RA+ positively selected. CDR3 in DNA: TGTGCCAGCAGCCCGGGACCGGGGACCAGGTTTTCAGATACGCAGTATTTT. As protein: CASSPGPGTRFSDTQYF.